This T cell receptor beta chain was identified during a study of cytomegalovirus exposure and HLA in healthy donors. Points from the study as a whole: Per a later analysis, 15,000 to 20,000 TCR beta sequences showed association with HLA alleles at 0.05 false discovery rate.

About this clone itself: The antigen remains unidentified.

The CDR3 contains 16 residues. The germline V gene has CDR1 SEHNR and CDR2 FQNEAQ (reference sequence). The V and J ends lost 4 bases and 4 bases, in that order; junction bases with no gene match: 10. In the PCR, 60 Vbeta and 13 Jbeta primers were used. The method was immunoSEQ multiplex PCR; TCRdb's version includes in-frame clones alone and lacks a portion of them. The table has 120,000 or so clones, about 80% seen once. The chain couples TRBV7-9 to TRBJ2-1, with TRBD1 matching 7 bases. Sample: PBMCs. The TCR comes from a male donor in good health and CMV-seronegative. CDR3 protein: CASSSFRTGDYNEQFF. In nucleotides, the CDR3 is TGTGCCAGCAGCTCGTTCAGGACAGGCGATTACAATGAGCAGTTCTTC.